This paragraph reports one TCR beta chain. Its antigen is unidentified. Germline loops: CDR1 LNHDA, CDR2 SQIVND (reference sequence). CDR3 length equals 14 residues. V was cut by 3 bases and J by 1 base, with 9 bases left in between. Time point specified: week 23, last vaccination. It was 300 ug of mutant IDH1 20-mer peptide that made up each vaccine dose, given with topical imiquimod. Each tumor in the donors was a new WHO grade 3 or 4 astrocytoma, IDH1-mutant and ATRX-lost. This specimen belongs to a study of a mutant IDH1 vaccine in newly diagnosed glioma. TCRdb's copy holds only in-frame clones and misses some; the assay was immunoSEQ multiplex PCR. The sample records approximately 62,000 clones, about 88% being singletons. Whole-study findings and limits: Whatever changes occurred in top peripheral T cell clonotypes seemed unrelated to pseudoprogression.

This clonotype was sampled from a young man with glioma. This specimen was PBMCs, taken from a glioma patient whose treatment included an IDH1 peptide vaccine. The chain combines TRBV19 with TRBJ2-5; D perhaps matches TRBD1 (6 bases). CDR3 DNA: TGTGCCAGTAGTATCGGACAGCTCCAAGAGACCCAGTACTTC. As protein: CASSIGQLQETQYF.